This record looks at one T cell receptor beta chain sequence and its context. Using immunoSEQ multiplex PCR, the repertoire was profiled, and TCRdb retains in-frame clones only, with some absent. The sample has about 200,000 clones; around 79% are singletons. This sample stems from a study of blood T cell repertoires in COVID-19. The wider study: COVID-19 samples from acute and convalescent phases originated in the United States, Italy and Spain. PBMCs, B-cell-depleted T cells, or T cells provided the cDNA or gDNA that made up the material.

A Seattle source enrolled patients during active infection and followed them longitudinally. The CDR3 spans 15 residues. From germline, CDR1 is SGHKS and CDR2 YYEKEE (reference sequence). J was trimmed by 6 bases and V by 4 bases; bases with no gene match: 10. The TCR comes from a woman in her 40s with COVID-19, enrolled during active disease. The chain links TRBV5-5 to TRBJ1-5, with 7 bases aligning to TRBD1. Source material: peripheral blood. CDR3 sequence reads: CASSLTGKELQPQHF. CDR3 DNA sequence: TGTGCCAGCAGCCTGACAGGGAAGGAGCTTCAGCCCCAGCATTTT. The full variable domain, in which reference TRBV5-5 and TRBJ1-5 provide the parts outside the CDR3, is DAGVTQSPTHLIKTRGQQVTLRCSPISGHKSVSWYQQVLGQGPQFIFQYYEKEERGRGNFPDRFSARQFPNYSSELNVNALLLGDSALYLCASSLTGKELQPQHFGDGTRLSIL.